This paragraph reports one T cell receptor beta chain. Its antigen is unknown. It has no much larger one-base neighbor in the sample; base qualities were not kept. The sample is drawn from a study of blood T cell repertoires in COVID-19 (dated by TCRdb to about 2020). Looking at the study overall: Samples from collaborators originated in the United States, Italy and Spain and spanned both the acute and convalescent phases of COVID-19. The prospective study material was composed of cDNA or gDNA derived from T cells, B-cell-depleted T cells, or PBMCs. The dataset comprised deeply sampled blood TCRbeta repertoires from subjects exposed to, actively infected with, or recovered from COVID-19. The repertoires were released in a freely available public database meant as a resource for research on the immune response to SARS-CoV-2. Samples were obtained from the ongoing ImmuneRACE study (first 160 participants) and from 950 to 1,500 subjects provided by 6 global collaborators. Sample metadata almost always included a de-identified subject ID, COVID-19 status, age in years and sex. Where available, HLA class I and class II types were taken from metadata supplied by the sample provider and were not determined by assay-based typing. Points the paper makes about the study in general: How much clinical and demographic metadata was included differed by source and by participant, and the metadata was provided uncurated.

TCRbeta CDR3 regions were amplified from genomic DNA by means of the immunoSEQ Assay, a bias-controlled multiplex PCR. The original methods were these. Nucleated cell counts per sample were estimated from amplification of reference gene primers within the assay. To quantify the absolute abundance of each unique TCRbeta CDR3 rearrangement, sequence reads were collapsed and filtered. For each sample, productive Simpson clonality was calculated as the square root of Simpson's diversity index across productive rearrangements. TCRdb took over this immuneACCESS table, retaining in-frame rearrangements with V and J assigned. Such tables are incomplete; in checked studies, under half of the missing clones stem from an unresolved V gene, and the remainder is unexplained. V and J calls and clone size are given by that table; D and trimming were obtained from the DNA. This sample is represented by under 80,000 clones; 86% of them were singletons. The ten largest clones add up to 9% to 15% of the sample.

From cysteine to phenylalanine, the CDR3 is 13 amino acids long. Only the CDR3 part of the read is kept: 39 bases, read in frame from the first base. Trimming accounts for 3 bases at V and 3 bases at J, while the number of junction bases matched to no gene is 0. Each collaborating institution followed its own protocols to collect whole blood in K2EDTA tubes. For TCRbeta analysis, collaborators shipped samples as frozen whole blood, isolated PBMCs, or DNA extracted from either of those sample types. The chain links TRBV12-3 or TRBV12-4 with TRBJ2-7; 9 central nucleotides agree with TRBD1. The receptor comes from a human donor in a cohort sampled during active COVID-19. Material for sequencing was peripheral blood. CDR3 reads: CASSLGQGYEQYF. The nucleotide sequence reads TGTGCCAGCAGTTTGGGACAGGGCTACGAGCAGTACTTC.